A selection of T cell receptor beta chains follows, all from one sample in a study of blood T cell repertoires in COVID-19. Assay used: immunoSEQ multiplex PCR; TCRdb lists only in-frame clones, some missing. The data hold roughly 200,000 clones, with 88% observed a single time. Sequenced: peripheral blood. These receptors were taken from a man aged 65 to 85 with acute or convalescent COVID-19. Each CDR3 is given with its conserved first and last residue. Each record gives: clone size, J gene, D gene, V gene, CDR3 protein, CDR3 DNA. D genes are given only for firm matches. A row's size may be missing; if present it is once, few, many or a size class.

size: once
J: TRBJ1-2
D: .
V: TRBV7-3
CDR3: CASSVDGGPNYGYTF
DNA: TGTGCCAGCAGCGTTGACGGAGGACCTAACTATGGCTACACCTTC

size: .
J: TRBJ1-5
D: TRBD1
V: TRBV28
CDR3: CASSLSDRGIKQPQHF
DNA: TGTGCCAGCAGTTTAAGTGACAGGGGAATTAAGCAGCCCCAGCATTTT

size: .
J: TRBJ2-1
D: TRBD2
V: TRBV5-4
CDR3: CASSFVGGSEENEQFF
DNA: TGTGCCAGCAGCTTTGTGGGGGGGAGTGAGGAAAATGAGCAGTTCTTC

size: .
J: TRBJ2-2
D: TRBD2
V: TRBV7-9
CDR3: CASSRLASYTGELFF
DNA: TGTGCCAGCAGCCGACTAGCGTCCTACACCGGGGAGCTGTTTTTT

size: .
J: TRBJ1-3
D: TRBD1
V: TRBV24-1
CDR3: CATSDAGTEGNTIYF
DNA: TGTGCCACCAGTGATGCTGGGACAGAAGGAAACACCATATATTTT

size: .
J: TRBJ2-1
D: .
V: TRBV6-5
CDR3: CASSIGTISYNEQFF
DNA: TGTGCCAGCAGTATAGGGACAATCTCCTACAATGAGCAGTTCTTC

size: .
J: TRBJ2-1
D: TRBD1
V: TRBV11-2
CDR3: CASSSAGQGDEQFF
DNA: TGTGCCAGCAGCTCCGCGGGCCAGGGGGATGAGCAGTTCTTC

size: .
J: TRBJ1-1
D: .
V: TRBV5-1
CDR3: CASSLGPTGNTEAFF
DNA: TGCGCCAGCAGCTTGGGTCCTACAGGGAACACTGAAGCTTTCTTT

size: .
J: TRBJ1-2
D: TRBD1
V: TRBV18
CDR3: CASSSSSGTGGVRNYGYTF
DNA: TGTGCCAGCTCATCATCCTCCGGGACAGGGGGCGTAAGGAACTATGGCTACACCTTC

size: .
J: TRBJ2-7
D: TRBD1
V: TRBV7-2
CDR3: CASSLAGGVDEQYF
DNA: TGTGCCAGCAGCTTAGCAGGGGGCGTCGACGAGCAGTACTTC

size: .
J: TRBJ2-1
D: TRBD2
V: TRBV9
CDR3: CASSVDPLSGGSSYNEQFF
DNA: TGTGCCAGCAGCGTAGACCCCCTTAGCGGGGGAAGCTCCTACAATGAGCAGTTCTTC

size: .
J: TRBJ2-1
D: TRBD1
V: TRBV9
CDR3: CASTLTGEPYNEQFF
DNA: TGTGCCAGCACGCTGACAGGGGAGCCCTACAATGAGCAGTTCTTC

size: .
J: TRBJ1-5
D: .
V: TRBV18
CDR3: CASSRGQNSNQPQHF
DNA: TGTGCCAGCTCACGTGGACAGAATAGCAATCAGCCCCAGCATTTT

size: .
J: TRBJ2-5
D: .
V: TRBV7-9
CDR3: CASSLGVSGPEETQYF
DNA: TGTGCCAGCAGCTTAGGAGTGTCAGGGCCTGAGGAGACCCAGTACTTC

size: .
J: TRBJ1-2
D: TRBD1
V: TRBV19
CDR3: CASSELTGVGSGYTF
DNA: TGTGCCAGTAGTGAATTGACAGGGGTCGGGAGTGGCTACACCTTC

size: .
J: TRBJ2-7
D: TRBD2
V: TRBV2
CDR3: CASSGAGLAGRREQYF
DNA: TGTGCCAGCAGTGGGGCAGGACTAGCGGGAAGGCGGGAGCAGTACTTC

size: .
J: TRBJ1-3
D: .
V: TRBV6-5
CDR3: CASVNRAGNTIYF
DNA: TGTGCCAGCGTCAACAGGGCTGGAAACACCATATATTTT

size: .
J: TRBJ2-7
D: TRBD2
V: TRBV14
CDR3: CASTLAGSFGEQYF
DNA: TGTGCCAGTACTCTAGCGGGGTCTTTTGGAGAGCAGTACTTC

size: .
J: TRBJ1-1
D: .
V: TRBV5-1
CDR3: CASSFPDTTEAFF
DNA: TGCGCCAGCAGCTTTCCGGACACCACTGAAGCTTTCTTT

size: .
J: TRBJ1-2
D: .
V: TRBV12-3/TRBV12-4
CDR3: CASSYGQNYGYTF
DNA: TGTGCCAGCAGCTACGGACAAAACTATGGCTACACCTTC